This T cell receptor (beta chain) was sequenced during a study of CD8 T cells in ankylosing spondylitis. Study-level findings and limits: Both synovial fluid and blood in reactive arthritis had previously been reported to carry some motif variants. Several highly homologous variants made up a TCR beta motif that seemed to typify ankylosing spondylitis blood.

Library preparation for TCR beta used quantitative 5'-RACE with molecular barcodes. TCRdb re-analysed the 5' RACE reads in MiXCR, keeping a single row per CDR3 protein. The sample has about 450,000 distinct CDR3 sequences, about 25% seen once. The CDR3 runs 15 residues. The germline V and J ends were trimmed by 2 bases and 10 bases, with 18 bases remaining between them. Per the germline V gene, CDR1 is LGHDT and CDR2 is YNNKEL (reference sequence). This clonotype was counted between two and nine times. What it binds is not known. The sequence was collected from a male donor with ankylosing spondylitis. Input material: blood, either unsorted or a sorted T cell fraction (not recorded which). This chain joins TRBV3-1 and TRBJ2-1; D is possibly TRBD1 (5 bases). The CDR3 DNA reads TGTGCCAGCAGCCAATGGGATACAGGTTTCAAGGAGCAGTTCTTC. Its translation is CASSQWDTGFKEQFF.